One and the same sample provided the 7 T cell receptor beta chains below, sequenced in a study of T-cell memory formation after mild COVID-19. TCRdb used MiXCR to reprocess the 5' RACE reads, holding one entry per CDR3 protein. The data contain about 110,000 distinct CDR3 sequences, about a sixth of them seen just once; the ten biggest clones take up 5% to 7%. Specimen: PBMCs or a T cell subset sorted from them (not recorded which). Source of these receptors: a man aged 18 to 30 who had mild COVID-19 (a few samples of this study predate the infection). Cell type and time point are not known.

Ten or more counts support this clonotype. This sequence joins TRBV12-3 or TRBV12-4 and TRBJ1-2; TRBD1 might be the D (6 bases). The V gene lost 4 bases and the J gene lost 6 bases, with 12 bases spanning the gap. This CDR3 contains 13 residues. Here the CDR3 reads CASSWGDNHGYTF. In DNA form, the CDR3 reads TGTGCCAGCAGTTGGGGGGACAACCATGGCTACACCTTC.

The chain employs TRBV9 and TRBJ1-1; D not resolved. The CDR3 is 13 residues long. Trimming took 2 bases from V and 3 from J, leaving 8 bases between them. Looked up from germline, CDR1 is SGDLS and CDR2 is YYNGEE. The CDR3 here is CASSVDTDTEAFF. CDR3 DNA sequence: TGTGCCAGCAGCGTTGACACCGACACTGAAGCTTTCTTT.

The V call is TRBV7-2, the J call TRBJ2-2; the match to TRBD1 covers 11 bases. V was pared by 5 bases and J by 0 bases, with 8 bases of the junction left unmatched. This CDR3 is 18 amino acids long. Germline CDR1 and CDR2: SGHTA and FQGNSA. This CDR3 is CASSKRGQGVPNTGELFF. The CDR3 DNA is TGTGCCAGCAGCAAGAGGGGACAGGGGGTCCCGAACACCGGGGAGCTGTTTTTT.

CDR3 sequence reads: CASSQDNLQGTYEQYF. The CDR3 DNA reads TGCGCCAGCAGCCAAGATAATCTGCAGGGCACCTACGAGCAGTACTTC. The chain is built from TRBV4-3 and TRBJ2-7, with D possibly being TRBD1 (5 bases). The V gene's germline CDR1 is LGHNA and CDR2 YSLEER. V was shortened by 0 bases and J by 2 bases, with 14 bases between the two germline ends. The CDR3 consists of 16 residues.

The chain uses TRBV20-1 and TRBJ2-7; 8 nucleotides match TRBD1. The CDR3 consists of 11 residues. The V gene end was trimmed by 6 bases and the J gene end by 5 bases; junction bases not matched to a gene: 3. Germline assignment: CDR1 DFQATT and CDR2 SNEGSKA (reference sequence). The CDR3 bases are TGCAGTGCACAGGGGGATGACGAGCAGTACTTC. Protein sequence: CSAQGDDEQYF.

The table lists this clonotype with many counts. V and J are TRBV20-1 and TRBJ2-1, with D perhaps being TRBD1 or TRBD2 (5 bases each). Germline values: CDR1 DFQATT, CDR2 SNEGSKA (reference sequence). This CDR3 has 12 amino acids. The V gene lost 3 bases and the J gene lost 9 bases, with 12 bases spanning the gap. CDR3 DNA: TGCAGTGCTAGCGGGGCAAGCACTGAGCAGTTCTTC. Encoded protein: CSASGASTEQFF.

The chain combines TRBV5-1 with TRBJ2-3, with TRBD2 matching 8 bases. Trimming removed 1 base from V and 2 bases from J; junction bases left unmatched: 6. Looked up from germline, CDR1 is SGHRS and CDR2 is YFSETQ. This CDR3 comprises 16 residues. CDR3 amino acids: CASSLLAGDLTDTQYF. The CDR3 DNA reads TGCGCCAGCAGCTTGCTAGCGGGCGACCTCACAGATACGCAGTATTTT.